This entry is about one T cell receptor beta chain. The entry originates in a study of blood T cell repertoires in COVID-19. Study in general: Acute-phase and convalescent COVID-19 samples originated in the United States, Italy and Spain. PBMCs, B-cell-depleted T cells, or T cells provided the cDNA or gDNA that made up the material.

The CDR3 contains 18 residues. Per the germline V gene, CDR1 is LGHDT and CDR2 is YNNKEL (reference sequence). V was clipped by 1 base and J by 1 base; unmatched bases: 9. Original data processing: Reference gene primers were amplified, and this amplification served to estimate nucleated cell counts. Method: immunoSEQ multiplex PCR; TCRdb's copy keeps in-frame clones and lacks some. V and J calls and clone size follow that table, whereas D and trimming were derived from the DNA. Among around 64,000 clones, 79% were seen once, and the ten largest hold around 3.2%. The chain is built from TRBV3-1 (or the pseudogene TRBV3-2) and TRBJ2-1; 8 bases map to TRBD2. The origin of this receptor is a man aged 60 to 69 with acute or convalescent COVID-19. Material for sequencing was peripheral blood. The DNA of the CDR3 is TGTGCCAGCAGCCAAGGACCTTTAGCGGGGTTTTCCTACAATGAGCAGTTCTTC. Protein sequence: CASSQGPLAGFSYNEQFF.